This T cell receptor (beta chain) was recovered during a study of blood T cell repertoires in COVID-19. Study-wide background: Some COVID-19 samples were acute and others convalescent; all came from the United States, Italy and Spain. Sources were T cells, B-cell-depleted T cells, or PBMCs; the material itself was cDNA or gDNA.

In terms of age and location, participants ranged from about 18 to 100 years and lived in about two dozen US areas. Under the authors' procedure: How many nucleated cells were present was estimated from reference gene primer amplification. The assay was immunoSEQ multiplex PCR, and TCRdb's table has in-frame clones only and misses some. V and J calls and clone size are given by that table; D and trimming were obtained from the DNA. The top ten clones hold around 10% of a sample with almost 250,000 clones, approximately 85% of them seen once. This clone came up many times. Trimming shortened V by 4 bases and J by 4 bases, and 10 bases separated the two germline ends. This CDR3 is 13 amino acids long. CDR1 is LGHDT and CDR2 is YNNKEL in the germline V gene (reference sequence).

The sequenced material came from PBMCs or T cells enriched from blood (not recorded which). The receptor was isolated from a woman aged 50 to 60 with acute COVID-19. The genes are TRBV3-1 (or the pseudogene TRBV3-2) and TRBJ1-2; D might be TRBD1 (6 bases). The CDR3 is CASSPQGSYGYTF. The CDR3 coding sequence is TGTGCCAGCAGCCCCCAGGGGAGCTATGGCTACACCTTC.